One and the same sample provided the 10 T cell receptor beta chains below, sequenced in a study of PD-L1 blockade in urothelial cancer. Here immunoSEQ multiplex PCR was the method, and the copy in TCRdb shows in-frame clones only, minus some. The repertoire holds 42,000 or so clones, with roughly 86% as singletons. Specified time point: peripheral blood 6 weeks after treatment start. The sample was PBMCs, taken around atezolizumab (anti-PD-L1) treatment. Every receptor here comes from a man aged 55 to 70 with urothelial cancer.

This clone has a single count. CDR3 bases: TGTGCCAGCAGTCACCGGGACAACTCCTACGAGCAGTACTTC. This sequence encodes CASSHRDNSYEQYF. The chain carries TRBV6-6 and TRBJ2-7; D may be TRBD1 (6 bases). The germline V gene has CDR1 MNHNY and CDR2 SVGAGI (reference sequence). Trimming pared 5 bases from V and 0 bases from J, leaving 11 bases between. The CDR3 sequence is 14 residues long.

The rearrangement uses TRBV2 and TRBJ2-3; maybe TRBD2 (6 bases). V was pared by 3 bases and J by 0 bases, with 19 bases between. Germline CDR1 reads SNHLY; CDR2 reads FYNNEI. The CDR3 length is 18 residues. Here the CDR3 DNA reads TGTGCCAGCAGTGATCGTCAAGGAGGGAGACTTAGCACAGATACGCAGTATTTT. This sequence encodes CASSDRQGGRLSTDTQYF.

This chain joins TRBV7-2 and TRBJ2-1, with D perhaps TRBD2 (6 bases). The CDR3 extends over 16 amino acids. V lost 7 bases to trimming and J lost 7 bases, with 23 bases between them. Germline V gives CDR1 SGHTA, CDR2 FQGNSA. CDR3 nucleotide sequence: TGTGCCAGCACTAGAACCGGGACTCGACTTGTGAATGAGCAGTTCTTC. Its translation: CASTRTGTRLVNEQFF.

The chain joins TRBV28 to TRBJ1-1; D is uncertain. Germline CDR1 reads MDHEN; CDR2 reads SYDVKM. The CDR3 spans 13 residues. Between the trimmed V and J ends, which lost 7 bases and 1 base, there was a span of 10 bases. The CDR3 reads CASTETENTEAFF. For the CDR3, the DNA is TGTGCCAGCACCGAAACAGAGAACACTGAAGCTTTCTTT.

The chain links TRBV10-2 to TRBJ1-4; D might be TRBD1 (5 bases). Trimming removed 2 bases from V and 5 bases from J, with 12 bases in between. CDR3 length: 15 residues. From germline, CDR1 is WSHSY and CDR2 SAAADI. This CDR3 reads CASSETSGGNEKLFF. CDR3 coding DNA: TGCGCCAGCAGTGAGACGTCGGGGGGGAATGAAAAACTGTTTTTT.

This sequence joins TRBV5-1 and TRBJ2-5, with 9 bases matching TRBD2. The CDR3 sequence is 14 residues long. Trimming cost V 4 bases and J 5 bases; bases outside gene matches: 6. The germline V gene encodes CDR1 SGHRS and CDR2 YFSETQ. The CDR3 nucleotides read TGCGCCAGCAGCCTGCGGCGGGGGGGGGAGACCCAGTACTTC. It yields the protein CASSLRRGGETQYF.

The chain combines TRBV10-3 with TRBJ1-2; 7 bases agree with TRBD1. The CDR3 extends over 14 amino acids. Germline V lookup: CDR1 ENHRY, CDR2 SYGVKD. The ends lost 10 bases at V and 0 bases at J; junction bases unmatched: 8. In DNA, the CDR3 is TGTGCCACTTCGGGACAGAATTCTAACTATGGCTACACCTTC. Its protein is CATSGQNSNYGYTF.

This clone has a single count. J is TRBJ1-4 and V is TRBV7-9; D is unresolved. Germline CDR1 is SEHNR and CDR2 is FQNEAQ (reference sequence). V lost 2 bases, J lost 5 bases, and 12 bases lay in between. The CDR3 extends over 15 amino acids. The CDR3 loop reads CASSLYLSGNEKLFF. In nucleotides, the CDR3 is TGTGCCAGCAGCTTATATCTAAGCGGGAATGAAAAACTGTTTTTT.

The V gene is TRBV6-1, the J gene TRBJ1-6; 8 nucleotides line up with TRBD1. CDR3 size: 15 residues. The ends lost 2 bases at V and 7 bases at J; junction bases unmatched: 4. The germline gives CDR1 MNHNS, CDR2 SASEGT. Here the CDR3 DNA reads TGTGCCAGCAGTGAATCACAGGGGGTGAATTCACCCCTCCACTTT. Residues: CASSESQGVNSPLHF.

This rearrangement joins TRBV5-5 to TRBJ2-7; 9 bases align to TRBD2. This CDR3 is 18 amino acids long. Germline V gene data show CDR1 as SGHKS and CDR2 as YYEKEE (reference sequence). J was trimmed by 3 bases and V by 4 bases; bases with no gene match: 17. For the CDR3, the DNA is TGTGCCAGCAGCCGAGGGGTCAAGGTGGCGGGAGGGGTCTACGAGCAGTACTTC. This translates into CASSRGVKVAGGVYEQYF.